The source of this TCR beta chain is a study of response to subunit inactivated influenza vaccine (dated by TCRdb to between 2017 and 2018). Regarding the research as a whole: To follow how T cells responded to a trivalent subunit inactivated influenza vaccine, the researchers relied on deep quantitative profiling of the T cell receptor repertoire.

This clonotype was observed at least ten times. No antigen is known for it. No quality values exist for individual bases; no much larger clone is one base distant. General findings and caveats noted by the study authors: According to the authors, only a limited number of new T cells may be recruited by each seasonal influenza vaccination.

Library creation used RT-PCR. The reads were generated on an Illumina HiSeq 2500. TCRdb ran its own pipeline on the public reads, namely fastp trimming at Q25 and MiXCR clone calling, and kept in-frame beta chains. Identical CDR3 protein sequences are pooled into one entry, listed with their most common genes and DNA. A total of 700,000 to 900,000 distinct CDR3 sequences appear in this sample, approximately 22% of them only once. In total, the top ten clones hold about 10% of the sample. The CDR3 runs 13 residues from the cysteine to the phenylalanine. Left in the record is the CDR3 DNA by itself, 39 bases read in frame from the first base. V is pared back by 3 bases and J by 2 bases, with 7 bases lying between the germline termini. CDR1 SEHNR and CDR2 FQNEAQ were looked up in the germline V gene (reference sequence).

This sequence originates from a man between 45 and 60 years old who received an inactivated influenza vaccine. Donor details come from another sample of the same person, matched by shared clones. This sample comprised PBMCs from blood, obtained 5 days after vaccination. The chain is encoded by TRBV7-9 joined to TRBJ1-2; the best D guess is TRBD1, with 5 bases matching. The CDR3 loop reads CASSLAGNYGYTF. The nucleotide sequence is given as TGTGCCAGCAGCTTGGCAGGGAACTATGGCTACACCTTC.